This record looks at one TCR beta chain sequence and its context. Antigen specificity is unknown. This sample was taken from a study of response to subunit inactivated influenza vaccine. Study results and caveats: Researchers suggested that each seasonal influenza vaccination recruits few new T cells.

CDR3 length equals 13 residues. V gave up 0 bases and J gave up 6 bases, with 8 bases separating them. Per germline, CDR1 MNHNS and CDR2 SASEGT. TCRdb re-called the RT-PCR reads with MiXCR, one entry per CDR3 protein. The profile shows 800,000 or so distinct CDR3 sequences, over 20% of them singletons. The sample in question was PBMCs from blood, obtained 4 to 6 days after vaccination. The clonotype originates from a man aged 45-65 years who received an inactivated influenza vaccine. The chain links TRBV6-1 to TRBJ1-1, with D unclear. The CDR3 DNA is TGTGCCAGCAGTGAAGCGGCGGTACCTGAAGCTTTCTTT. Its protein product is CASSEAAVPEAFF.